Below, one T cell receptor (beta chain) is given with its context. The antigen is undetermined. Naive CD8 cells lacked CD45RO, underwent positive selection for CCR7 and left out terminally differentiated effector memory CD45RA+ cells. Trimming took 5 bases from V and 0 from J; bases not matched to a gene: 16. From germline, CDR1 is SGHVS and CDR2 FNYEAQ. CDR3 length: 19 amino acids. This sample is part of a study of shared clonotypes between healthy human individuals. Turning to the study itself: Plates per donor: three CD4 naive, three CD4 memory, two CD8 naive, one CD8 memory. The study, taken as a whole, reports: Sequencing depth was expected to influence donor clonotype sharing. All-four-donor shared clonotypes had higher generation probabilities than non-shared clonotypes did.

Clones were sequenced by immunoSEQ multiplex PCR, and TCRdb holds only the in-frame ones, with some missing. The table has roughly 2,000,000 clones, over 85% seen once. Sequencing was carried out using naive CD8+ T cells from PBMCs. The clonotype was recovered from a man between 18 and 35 years old in good health. Some clones in this sample may be carry-over from other donors' samples. This chain joins TRBV7-6 and TRBJ2-3; 8 bases are shared with TRBD2. CDR3 sequence reads: CASSLSPPRLAGSTDTQYF. In DNA, the CDR3 is TGTGCCAGCAGCCTCTCCCCTCCACGGCTAGCGGGTAGCACAGATACGCAGTATTTT.